The next 8 T cell receptor beta chains were all read from a single sample in a study of T cell responses to AZD1222 COVID-19 vaccine. Some clones are missing from TCRdb's copy, which holds only in-frame ones; the method was immunoSEQ multiplex PCR. The data contain over 150,000 clones, 88% of them seen just once; the ten biggest clones take up 4% to 4.5%. Sequences were derived from peripheral blood, sampled 28 days after the second AZD1222 dose. These receptors were collected from an adult who received the AZD1222 COVID-19 vaccine.

The chain is built from TRBV7-2 and TRBJ1-3; no reliable D call. From germline, CDR1 is SGHTA and CDR2 FQGNSA. This CDR3 comprises 13 residues. The V end was cut by 2 bases, the J end by 3 bases, with 5 bases between. The CDR3, as DNA: TGTGCCAGCAGCTTATCAGGTGGAAACACCATATATTTT. Translated: CASSLSGGNTIYF.

This rearrangement joins TRBV15 to TRBJ2-3; D gene unclear. This CDR3 has 12 residues. The V end lost 5 bases, the J end lost 5 bases, and 8 bases lay between the germline ends. Germline values: CDR1 LNHNV, CDR2 YYDKDF (reference sequence). CDR3 in amino acids: CATSFQVDTQYF. Written as DNA, the CDR3 is TGTGCCACCAGCTTCCAAGTAGATACGCAGTATTTT.

This chain uses TRBV6-5 with TRBJ1-2; the match to TRBD1 covers 10 bases. This CDR3 spans 14 amino acids. The germline CDR1 and CDR2 sequences are MNHEY and SVGAGI. J gave up 8 bases and V 11 bases, and 14 bases lay outside the gene matches. CDR3 sequence reads: CAVHRTGGLRGYTF. Here the CDR3 DNA reads TGTGCCGTCCATAGGACAGGGGGTTTGCGGGGCTACACCTTC.

The CDR3 nucleotides read TGTGCCAGCAGTGAGTCCTGGGCCTTCGGAAACACCATATATTTT. Its translation is CASSESWAFGNTIYF. This chain connects TRBV2 to TRBJ1-3, with no clear D. The CDR3 sequence is 15 residues long. V gave up 3 bases and J gave up 4 bases, with 13 bases separating them. The germline V gene has CDR1 SNHLY and CDR2 FYNNEI.

The chain links TRBV12-5 to TRBJ1-5; D possibly corresponds to TRBD1 (6 bases). Trimming removed 6 bases at V and 2 bases at J, with 11 bases between. The germline V gene encodes CDR1 LGHNT and CDR2 FRNRAP. The CDR3 spans 14 residues. Here the CDR3 reads CASGRGGGNQPQHF. CDR3 DNA sequence: TGTGCTAGTGGGCGAGGGGGTGGCAATCAGCCCCAGCATTTT.

This chain joins TRBV15 and TRBJ2-5; D ambiguous. Trimming left V 7 bases short and J 0 bases short, with 9 bases between. CDR3 size: 13 residues. Germline V gene sequence: CDR1 LNHNV, CDR2 YYDKDF (reference sequence). CDR3 residues: CATTLGYQETQYF. In DNA form, the CDR3 reads TGTGCCACCACCCTCGGTTACCAAGAGACCCAGTACTTC.

The J gene is TRBJ2-1, the V gene TRBV30; 8 nucleotides agree with TRBD2. The germline CDR1 and CDR2 sequences are GTSNPN and SVGIG (reference sequence). With 3 bases clipped from V and 5 bases from J, the junction kept 9 bases outside the gene matches. CDR3 length equals 15 residues. The CDR3 sequence: CAWSRGGVSDNEQFF. The CDR3, as DNA: TGTGCCTGGAGCCGGGGGGGCGTCAGTGACAATGAGCAGTTCTTC.

V is TRBV30 and J is TRBJ2-5; perhaps TRBD1 as D (7 bases). Germline CDR1 and CDR2: GTSNPN and SVGIG (reference sequence). Trimming removed 3 bases at V and 5 bases at J, with 28 bases between. The CDR3 is made up of 18 amino acids. CDR3 sequence (DNA): TGTGCCTGGAGAAGGGGAGCCAGTGGGCTAGCAGGGGGGGAGACCCAGTACTTC. This codes for CAWRRGASGLAGGETQYF.